In this sample, the clone carrying this T cell receptor (beta chain) turned up once. This sample was taken from a study of blood T cell repertoires in COVID-19. Overall study: COVID-19 samples, acute and convalescent, were from the United States, Italy and Spain.

CDR3 length: 15 residues. Germline V gives CDR1 MNHEY, CDR2 SVGEGT. V shed 5 bases, J shed 7 bases, and the junction held 11 bases outside the gene matches. Sequencing was performed with immunoSEQ multiplex PCR; in TCRdb, only in-frame clones are kept and a portion is missing. The data show more than 50,000 clones, 85% to 90% seen once. This sequence originates from a man in his 60s with active COVID-19. The V and J genes are TRBV6-2 or TRBV6-3 and TRBJ2-1; TRBD2 matches at 7 bases. Sequencing input: peripheral blood. The CDR3 nucleotides read TGTGCCAGCAGTCCCCTGGGCGGGAGCGGGAATGAGCAGTTCTTC. Protein: CASSPLGGSGNEQFF.